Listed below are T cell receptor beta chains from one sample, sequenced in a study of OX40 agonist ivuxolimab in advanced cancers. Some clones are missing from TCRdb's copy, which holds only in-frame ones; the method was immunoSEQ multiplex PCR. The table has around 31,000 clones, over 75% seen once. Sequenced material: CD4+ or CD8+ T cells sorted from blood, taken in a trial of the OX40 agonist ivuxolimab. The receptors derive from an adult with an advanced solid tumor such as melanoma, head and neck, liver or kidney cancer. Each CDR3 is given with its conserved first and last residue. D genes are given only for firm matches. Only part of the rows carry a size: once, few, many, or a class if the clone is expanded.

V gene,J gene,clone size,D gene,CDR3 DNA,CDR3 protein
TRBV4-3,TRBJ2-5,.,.,TGCGCCAGCAGCCAAGAAGCAAATTCTTACCAAGAGACCCAGTACTTC,CASSQEANSYQETQYF
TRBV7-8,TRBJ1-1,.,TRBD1,TGTGCCAGCAGCTTAGCGCGAGGGGGCTACACTGAAGCTTTCTTT,CASSLARGGYTEAFF
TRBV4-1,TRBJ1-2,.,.,TGCGCCAGCAGCCAAGAGACGGGATTGGCGAACTATGGCTACACCTTC,CASSQETGLANYGYTF
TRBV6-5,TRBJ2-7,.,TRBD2,TGTGCCAGCAGTTTAGGTAGCGGGGGGGCCTACGAGCAGTACTTC,CASSLGSGGAYEQYF
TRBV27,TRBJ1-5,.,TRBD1,TGTGCCAGCAGCCTACAGGGGAATCAGCCCCAGCATTTT,CASSLQGNQPQHF
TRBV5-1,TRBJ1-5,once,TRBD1,TGCGCCAGCAGCTTGATTTGGACAGGGAATTATAGCAATCAGCCCCAGCATTTT,CASSLIWTGNYSNQPQHF
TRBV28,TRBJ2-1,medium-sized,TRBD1,TGTGCCAGCAGTTGGGGGACAGGGGACCTACGGACGGGGAATGAGCAGTTCTTC,CASSWGTGDLRTGNEQFF
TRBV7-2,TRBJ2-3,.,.,TGTGCCAGCAGCCCCCCCAGCACAGATACGCAGTATTTT,CASSPPSTDTQYF
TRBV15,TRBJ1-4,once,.,TGTGCCACCAGCCCCCGACAGGAGTCAACTAATGAAAAACTGTTTTTT,CATSPRQESTNEKLFF
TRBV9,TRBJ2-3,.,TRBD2,TGTGCCAGCAGCGTAGTACAAGCGGGAGGGATAGATACGCAGTATTTT,CASSVVQAGGIDTQYF
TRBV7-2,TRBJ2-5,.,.,TGTGCCAGCAGTGCCTACTTGGACCTAGAGACCCAGTACTTC,CASSAYLDLETQYF
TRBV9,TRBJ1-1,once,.,TGTGCCAGCAGCGTAGGTGCATCGGTCGCAGATGAAGCTTTCTTT,CASSVGASVADEAFF
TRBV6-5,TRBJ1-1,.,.,TGTGCCAGCCTAAATCTACCCTCTGGGGACACTGAAGCTTTCTTT,CASLNLPSGDTEAFF
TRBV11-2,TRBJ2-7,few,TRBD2,TGTGCCAGCAGCTTAGTAGCTAGCGGGAGGACCTACGAGCAGTACTTC,CASSLVASGRTYEQYF
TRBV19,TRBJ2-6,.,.,TGTGCCAGTAGTATAGAAGAGGGCACTGGGGCCAACGTCCTGACTTTC,CASSIEEGTGANVLTF
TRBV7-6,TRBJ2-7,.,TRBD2,TGTGCCAGCAGCCCGACTAGCGGGGCAACAGGGGAGCAGTACTTC,CASSPTSGATGEQYF
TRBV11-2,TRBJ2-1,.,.,TGTGCCAGCAGCGAAAGCGGGCCCGTTGAGCAGTTCTTC,CASSESGPVEQFF
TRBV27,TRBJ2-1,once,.,TGTGCCAGCAGTTTGACCGAGGGGGGCCTCTCCTACAATGAGCAGTTCTTC,CASSLTEGGLSYNEQFF
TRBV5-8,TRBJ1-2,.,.,TGTGCCAGCAGCTTACAGGGTTTTGGCTACACCTTC,CASSLQGFGYTF
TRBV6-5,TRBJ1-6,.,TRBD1,TGTGCCAGCAGGAAGACAGGGCGTAATTCACCCCTCCACTTT,CASRKTGRNSPLHF
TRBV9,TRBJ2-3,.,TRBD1,TGTGCCAGCAGCGTAGAGGGACAGCCCGTCACAGATACGCAGTATTTT,CASSVEGQPVTDTQYF
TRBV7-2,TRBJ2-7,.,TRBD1,TGTGCCAGCAGCAACCTCCTGGACAGGGGGCGGTACGAGCAGTACTTC,CASSNLLDRGRYEQYF
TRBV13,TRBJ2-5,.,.,TGTGCCAGCAGCTTAAGATCCGCAGGGGAGACCCAGTACTTC,CASSLRSAGETQYF
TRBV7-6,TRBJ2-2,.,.,TGTGCCAGCAGCTTAGGCTACGAGAACACCGGGGAGCTGTTTTTT,CASSLGYENTGELFF
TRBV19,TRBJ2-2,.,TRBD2,TGTGCCAGTAGTATATTCGGGCTAGCGGAGACCGGGGAGCTGTTTTTT,CASSIFGLAETGELFF
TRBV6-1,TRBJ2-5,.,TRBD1,TGTGCCACTGACAGGGGGGTGTGGGAGACCCAGTACTTC,CATDRGVWETQYF
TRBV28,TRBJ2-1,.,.,TGTGCCAGCGGCCTTTATGCAGGGAGTGACAATGAGCAGTTCTTC,CASGLYAGSDNEQFF
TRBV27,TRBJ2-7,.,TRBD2,TGTGCCAGCAGCGGACTAGCTGCGCCCTACGAGCAGTACTTC,CASSGLAAPYEQYF
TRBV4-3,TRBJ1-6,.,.,TGCGCCAGCAGCCAAGATCAGGAGAATTCACCCCTCCACTTT,CASSQDQENSPLHF
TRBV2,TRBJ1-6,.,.,TGTGCCAGCAGGCAGAGCTATAATTCACCCCTCCACTTT,CASRQSYNSPLHF
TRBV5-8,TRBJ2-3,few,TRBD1,TGTGCCAGCAGCTCACCGGACAGGGGACTCACAGATACGCAGTATTTT,CASSSPDRGLTDTQYF
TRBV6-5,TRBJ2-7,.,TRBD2,TGTGCCAGCAGTTACTCTCGCGGGGGGGGCGAGCAGTACTTC,CASSYSRGGGEQYF
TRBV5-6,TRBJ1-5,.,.,TGTGCCAGCCCGATCCAGGGGCTAAGCAATCAGCCCCAGCATTTT,CASPIQGLSNQPQHF
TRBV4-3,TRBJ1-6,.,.,TGCGCCAGCAGCCAAGGGTCAGGGAATTCACCCCTCCACTTT,CASSQGSGNSPLHF
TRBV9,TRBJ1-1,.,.,TGTGCCAGCAGTCCCAGTGCACTTGACACTGAAGCTTTCTTT,CASSPSALDTEAFF
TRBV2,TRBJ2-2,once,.,TGTGCCAATACTGTGCTGGGGACCGGGGAGCTGTTTTTT,CANTVLGTGELFF